Presented here are 4 T cell receptor beta chains from one specimen sequenced in a study of blood T cell repertoires in COVID-19. Clones were sequenced by immunoSEQ multiplex PCR, and TCRdb holds only the in-frame ones, with some missing. Here the sample spans around 150,000 clones, 90% to 95% being singletons. Sequenced: peripheral blood. The receptors were gathered from a woman in her forties or fifties with acute or convalescent COVID-19.

In this sample, this clone turned up a few times. Other DNA sequences in the sample encode the same CDR3. V is TRBV9 and J is TRBJ1-3, with D uncertain. V was shortened by 4 bases and J by 4 bases, with 6 bases between the two germline ends. Germline V CDR1 and CDR2: SGDLS, YYNGEE. The CDR3 is made up of 12 amino acids. The CDR3 sequence is CASSPRGNTIYF. DNA of the CDR3: TGTGCCAGCAGCCCCCGGGGAAACACCATATATTTT. Looking up the rest from reference TRBV9 and TRBJ1-3 gives the full variable domain: DSGVTQTPKHLITATGQRVTLRCSPRSGDLSVYWYQQSLDQGLQFLIQYYNGEERAKGNILERFSAQQFPDLHSELNLSSLELGDSALYFCASSPRGNTIYFGEGSWLTVV.

This sequence joins TRBV6-5 and TRBJ1-4, with D possibly TRBD1 on 6 matching bases. The CDR3 is 14 residues long. V was cut by 8 bases and J by 8 bases, with 18 bases left in between. Germline V CDR1 and CDR2: MNHEY, SVGAGI. This CDR3 is CASCSLQGNEKLFF. CDR3 DNA: TGTGCCAGCTGTTCCCTACAGGGTAACGAAAAACTGTTTTTT.

The chain has TRBV9 and TRBJ1-5, with 7 bases aligning to TRBD1. Germline loops: CDR1 SGDLS, CDR2 YYNGEE. V lost 2 bases to trimming and J lost 7 bases; unmatched junction nucleotides: 3. The CDR3 is 13 residues long. Here the CDR3 reads CASSVTGNQPQHF. DNA for the CDR3: TGTGCCAGCAGCGTGACAGGGAACCAGCCCCAGCATTTT.

The chain recombines TRBV2 with TRBJ1-2; unclear D gene. The germline V gene has CDR1 SNHLY and CDR2 FYNNEI. CDR3 size: 14 residues. Trimming left V 3 bases short and J 7 bases short, with 15 bases between. The CDR3, as DNA: TGTGCCAGCAGTGAGCGGCGAGGTTTATCTGGCTACACCTTC. Encoded protein: CASSERRGLSGYTF.